Following are 23 T cell receptor beta chains from one sample sequenced in a study of molecular identifiers for immune sequencing clone quantification. TCRdb used MiXCR to reprocess the PCR reads, holding one entry per CDR3 protein. The table records roughly 65,000 distinct CDR3 sequences, 15% to 20% of them present only once. The sample comprised naive CD8+ T cells from blood, with Jurkat cell RNA spiked in. Subset given: FACS-sorted CD8+CD4-CCR7+CD45RA+ naive T cells. Receptors were obtained from a human donor in good health. Some libraries in this study had Jurkat cell RNA spiked in.

This clonotype occurred many times. The chain employs TRBV28 and TRBJ2-7; D is possibly TRBD1 (6 bases). There are 15 residues in the CDR3. V was clipped by 3 bases and J by 0 bases, with 12 bases between them. Germline V gives CDR1 MDHEN, CDR2 SYDVKM. CDR3 sequence reads: CASSFVGTSSYEQYF. In DNA form, the CDR3 reads TGTGCCAGCAGTTTTGTCGGGACAAGCTCCTACGAGCAGTACTTC.

This clonotype was picked up a small number of times. This chain connects TRBV5-1 to TRBJ2-7; possibly TRBD1 for D (6 bases). The germline V gene encodes CDR1 SGHRS and CDR2 YFSETQ. Trimming shortened V by 2 bases and J by 3 bases, and 12 bases separated the two germline ends. The CDR3 is 14 amino acids. The CDR3 here is CASSFEGEFYEQYF. In DNA, the CDR3 is TGCGCCAGCAGCTTCGAGGGGGAGTTCTACGAGCAGTACTTC.

This clonotype was observed many times. The rearrangement uses TRBV30 and TRBJ1-1; D perhaps matches TRBD1 (6 bases). CDR1 is GTSNPN and CDR2 is SVGIG in the germline V gene (reference sequence). V lost 4 bases, J lost 5 bases, and 17 bases lay in between. This CDR3 has 14 amino acids. The CDR3 protein is CAWTPGAGNTEAFF. DNA of the CDR3: TGTGCCTGGACCCCGGGGGCGGGGAATACTGAAGCTTTCTTT. The variable domain in full, completed from reference TRBV30 and TRBJ1-1, reads SQTIHQWPATLVQPVGSPLSLECTVEGTSNPNLYWYRQAAGRGLQLLFYSVGIGQISSEVPQNLSASRPQDRQFILSSKKLLLSDSGFYLCAWTPGAGNTEAFFGQGTRLTVV.

This clonotype was detected many times. This sequence joins TRBV29-1 and TRBJ2-1; the match to TRBD2 covers 13 bases. Germline lookup yields CDR1 SQVTM and CDR2 ANQGSEA. V trimming: 7 bases; J trimming: 9 bases; junction bases outside the gene matches: 12. The CDR3 extends over 15 amino acids. The CDR3 nucleotides read TGCAGCGCTCCCCCCGGACTAGCGGGAGTTGGTGAGCAGTTCTTC. This sequence encodes CSAPPGLAGVGEQFF.

This clonotype was found many times. V usage is TRBV29-1 and J usage is TRBJ2-7; no reliable D call. The CDR3 has 14 residues. Germline CDR1 SQVTM, CDR2 ANQGSEA. V shed 2 bases and J shed 4 bases, with 15 bases lying between them. The CDR3 loop is CSVEKRDLSYEQYF. In DNA form, the CDR3 reads TGCAGCGTTGAAAAGCGCGACCTTAGTTACGAGCAGTACTTC.

This clonotype was detected many times. The rearrangement uses TRBV4-1 and TRBJ2-7; 7 nucleotides line up with TRBD1. Germline CDR1 reads MGHRA; CDR2 reads YSYEKL. V was pared by 3 bases and J by 3 bases, with 5 bases of the junction left unmatched. This CDR3 contains 14 residues. The DNA of the CDR3 is TGCGCCAGCAGCCATCCAGGGGGTAACTACGAGCAGTACTTC. This sequence encodes CASSHPGGNYEQYF.

This clonotype was picked up many times. The CDR3 bases are TGCGCCAGCCGCCTCAAACTTACCTACAATGAGCAGTTCTTC. This codes for CASRLKLTYNEQFF. This chain joins TRBV4-1 and TRBJ2-1; D gene unclear. CDR1 is MGHRA, CDR2 YSYEKL, per germline. V was clipped by 8 bases and J by 2 bases, with 13 bases between them. This CDR3 has 14 amino acids.

This clonotype was counted ten times or more. V is TRBV27 and J is TRBJ2-7; no reliable D call. The CDR3 sequence is 13 residues long. CDR1 and CDR2 (germline): MNHEY, SMNVEV (reference sequence). Trimming cost V 3 bases and J 3 bases, with 9 bases left between them. The DNA for the CDR3 is TGTGCCAGCAGTTTCGAGATAAACTACGAGCAGTACTTC. It yields the protein CASSFEINYEQYF.

This clonotype showed up many times. The rearrangement joins TRBV19 to TRBJ2-4; 8 bases fit TRBD1. With V trimmed by 5 bases and J by 4 bases, 7 bases remained unmatched. The CDR3 totals 15 residues. The germline gives CDR1 LNHDA, CDR2 SQIVND (reference sequence). DNA of the CDR3: TGTGCCAGTAGTGGGGCAGGGGGCGCAAAAAACATTCAGTACTTC. Translation: CASSGAGGAKNIQYF.

The table lists this clonotype with many counts. The V call is TRBV28, the J call TRBJ1-5; the D is unclear. The germline gives CDR1 MDHEN, CDR2 SYDVKM. This CDR3 comprises 15 residues. V was pared by 6 bases and J by 5 bases, with 17 bases between. CDR3 in amino acids: CASSTDPRGDQPQHF. Here the CDR3 DNA reads TGTGCCAGCAGCACCGACCCTCGGGGAGATCAGCCCCAGCATTTT.

At least ten counts were recorded for this clonotype. J is TRBJ2-3 and V is TRBV27; 7 bases align to TRBD2. Germline CDR1 and CDR2: MNHEY and SMNVEV (reference sequence). CDR3 length equals 15 residues. With 6 bases clipped from V and 10 bases from J, the junction kept 16 bases outside the gene matches. CDR3 protein: CASSQRLALRSSQYF. The CDR3 DNA sequence: TGTGCCAGCAGCCAAAGACTAGCCCTTCGTAGTTCGCAGTATTTT.

This clonotype was observed many times. The chain carries TRBV6-1 and TRBJ2-1; D not certain. In germline, CDR1 is MNHNS, CDR2 SASEGT. CDR3 length equals 15 residues. The V end was cut by 6 bases, the J end by 1 base, with 13 bases between. This chain's CDR3 is CASRPLELSYNEQFF. The CDR3 DNA follows: TGTGCCAGCAGGCCCCTGGAACTATCCTACAATGAGCAGTTCTTC.

On this clonotype: With a much larger clone just one base away, this may be a read error. The chain recombines TRBV24-1 with TRBJ2-1, with unresolved D. CDR3 length: 15 residues. Germline V gene data show CDR1 as KGHDR and CDR2 as SFDVKD. The CDR3 spells CATSGLLGRPYGQFF. CDR3 nucleotide sequence: TGTGCCACCAGTGGTTTGTTAGGACGACCTTATGGGCAGTTCTTC.

This clonotype has at least ten counts. The rearrangement links TRBV4-1 to TRBJ1-1; D is unclear. With 1 base removed from V and 8 bases from J, the gap between germline ends came to 11 bases. From germline, CDR1 is MGHRA and CDR2 YSYEKL. The length of the CDR3 is 13 residues. The CDR3 sequence is CASSQVGPNEAFF. Here the CDR3 DNA reads TGCGCCAGCAGCCAAGTCGGCCCCAACGAAGCTTTCTTT.

There are many counts of this clonotype. The V call is TRBV6-2 or TRBV6-3, the J call TRBJ2-7, with a weak D call TRBD2 (6 bases). V gave up 2 bases and J gave up 1 base, with 12 bases separating them. Germline V gene sequence: CDR1 MNHEY, CDR2 SVGEGT. The CDR3 has 15 residues. DNA for the CDR3: TGTGCCAGCAGTTACGGTCTGGCGGGGTCCTACGAGCAGTACTTC. It specifies CASSYGLAGSYEQYF.

In this sample, this clonotype turned up many times. The rearrangement uses TRBV4-1 and TRBJ2-7; TRBD2 might be the D (5 bases). V lost 1 base to trimming and J lost 3 bases, with 16 bases between them. The CDR3 extends over 16 amino acids. Germline CDR1 and CDR2: MGHRA and YSYEKL. CDR3 residues: CASSQVIPGSNYEQYF. The CDR3 bases are TGCGCCAGCAGCCAAGTAATCCCGGGGAGTAACTACGAGCAGTACTTC.

This clonotype was counted many times. CDR3 in amino acids: CASRLFRGYQPQHF. The CDR3 nucleotides are TGTGCCAGCAGACTCTTCAGGGGATATCAGCCCCAGCATTTT. The gene calls are TRBV6-1 and TRBJ1-5; D is possibly TRBD1 (6 bases). The germline V gene encodes CDR1 MNHNS and CDR2 SASEGT. Trimming removed 6 bases from V and 5 bases from J, with 14 bases in between. This CDR3 is built from 14 residues.

This clonotype was observed a handful of times. V usage is TRBV4-3 and J usage is TRBJ2-7, with a possible D match to TRBD2 (6 bases). Germline CDR1 and CDR2: LGHNA and YSLEER. The CDR3 is made up of 14 amino acids. The V end lost 0 bases, the J end lost 2 bases, and 8 bases lay between the germline ends. For the CDR3, the DNA is TGCGCCAGCAGCCAAGATGCGGGGACCTACGAGCAGTACTTC. It encodes CASSQDAGTYEQYF.

This clonotype has at least ten counts. This chain joins TRBV3-1 and TRBJ2-1, with no clear D. V was pared by 1 base and J by 8 bases, with 6 bases between. The CDR3 sequence is 12 residues long. Germline CDR1 and CDR2: LGHDT and YNNKEL (reference sequence). The CDR3 region has the DNA TGTGCCAGCAGCCAAGTTATGGATGAGCAGTTCTTC. Translating it yields CASSQVMDEQFF.

Regarding this clonotype: This may come from a read error, since a much larger clone is one base off. The rearrangement uses TRBV11-3 and TRBJ2-3; no definite D call. Deletions cut 5 bases from V and 2 bases from J, with 20 bases between. CDR1 is SGHNT and CDR2 is YENEEA in the germline V gene. CDR3 size: 17 residues. CDR3 protein: CASSAVSLGSVTDTQYF. The CDR3 coding sequence is TGTGCCAGCAGCGCGGTGTCCCTAGGGTCGGTCACAGATACGCAGTATTTT.

This clonotype occurred many times. The chain joins TRBV11-2 to TRBJ2-7, with 7 bases identical to TRBD1. V was clipped by 5 bases and J by 3 bases; unmatched bases: 4. The germline CDR1 and CDR2 sequences are SGHAT and FQNNGV. This CDR3 region has 13 residues. The CDR3 bases are TGTGCCAGCAGCCCAGGGACAGACTACGAGCAGTACTTC. It codes for CASSPGTDYEQYF.

This clonotype showed up many times. The rearrangement joins TRBV5-6 to TRBJ1-3, with D perhaps TRBD1 (5 bases). This CDR3 contains 17 residues. V was shortened by 4 bases and J by 2 bases, with 19 bases between the two germline ends. The germline CDR1 and CDR2 sequences are SGHDT and YYEEEE. The DNA for the CDR3 is TGTGCCAGCAGCCAGGGTCTAGGGGTCAGGGCTGGAAACACCATATATTTT. It translates to CASSQGLGVRAGNTIYF.

This clonotype was counted many times. This rearrangement joins TRBV29-1 to TRBJ2-7; D may be TRBD1 (6 bases). V was trimmed by 4 bases and J by 5 bases, leaving 6 bases between them. Germline CDR1 and CDR2: SQVTM and ANQGSEA. The CDR3 covers 10 residues. CDR3: CSVAGDEQYF. CDR3 in DNA: TGCAGCGTTGCAGGGGACGAGCAGTACTTC.